This T cell receptor (beta chain) was retrieved from a study of blood T cell repertoires in COVID-19. Across the study: T cells, B-cell-depleted T cells, or PBMCs provided the cDNA or gDNA that served as material.

Germline CDR1 reads WNHNN; CDR2 reads SYGVQD (reference sequence). The CDR3 is 17 amino acids. V lost 6 bases to trimming and J lost 5 bases; unmatched junction nucleotides: 13. Clones were read by immunoSEQ multiplex PCR, and TCRdb kept only the in-frame ones, dropping some. This table holds around 200,000 clones, 70% to 90% found once. This receptor was identified in a woman of 80 years or more with acute or convalescent COVID-19. The chain employs TRBV10-1 and TRBJ2-7; 13 bases are shared with TRBD2. The sample was peripheral blood. CDR3 in amino acids: CASSFVWTSGSGHEQYF. Here the CDR3 DNA reads TGCGCCAGCAGCTTCGTTTGGACTAGCGGGAGCGGACACGAGCAGTACTTC.